This T cell receptor beta chain was retrieved from a study of T-cell memory formation after mild COVID-19. The study, taken as a whole, reports: Proof of SARS-CoV-2 specificity was absent for the second-wave clones that crested on day 37.

The authors produced TCR alpha and TCR beta cDNA libraries with sample barcodes and UMIs by 5'RACE using constant-segment primers. One entry per CDR3 protein results from TCRdb running MiXCR on the 5' RACE reads. Of more than 450,000 distinct CDR3 sequences listed, more than 15% are singletons. Germline CDR1 SGHTA, CDR2 FQGNSA. V lost 2 bases, J lost 2 bases, and 6 bases stayed unmatched. The CDR3 covers 16 residues. Note on this clonotype: Its target is unknown.

This chain connects TRBV7-2 to TRBJ2-7; the match to TRBD2 covers 10 bases. The source is an adult woman who had mild COVID-19 (a few samples of this study predate the infection). Cell type and time point are not known. Material: PBMCs or a T cell subset sorted from them (not recorded which). CDR3: CASSLIISGRPYEQYF. The CDR3 region has the DNA TGTGCCAGCAGCTTAATTATTAGCGGGAGGCCCTACGAGCAGTACTTC. Full variable domain (missing parts from reference TRBV7-2 and TRBJ2-7): GAGVSQSPSNKVTEKGKDVELRCDPISGHTALYWYRQSLGQGLEFLIYFQGNSAPDKSGLPSDRFSAERTGGSVSTLTIQRTQQEDSAVYLCASSLIISGRPYEQYFGPGTRLTVT.